This T cell receptor beta chain appears in the sequencing data of a study of response to subunit inactivated influenza vaccine. TCRdb analysed the RT-PCR reads with MiXCR anew, one entry per CDR3 protein. This table holds roughly 710,000 distinct CDR3 sequences, about 15% found once. Overall study results and limits: It was suggested by the authors that few new T cells are recruited by each seasonal influenza vaccination.

There are 16 residues in the CDR3. V shed 5 bases and J 0 bases; nucleotides not matched to a gene: 9. The V gene's germline CDR1 is MDHEN and CDR2 SYDVKM. Details on this clonotype: What it binds is unknown.

The source is a man aged 50-60 years who received an inactivated influenza vaccine. The input for sequencing was PBMCs from blood, taken 14 days before vaccination. The chain recombines TRBV28 with TRBJ2-7; 8 positions match TRBD1. The DNA for the CDR3 is TGTGCCAGCAGTGCAACGGGACAGGTGAACTCCTACGAGCAGTACTTC. Translation gives CASSATGQVNSYEQYF.